The next 5 T cell receptor beta chains were all read from a single sample in a study of blood T cell repertoires in COVID-19. Using immunoSEQ multiplex PCR, the repertoire was profiled, and TCRdb retains in-frame clones only, with some absent. The sample has 110,000 to 150,000 clones, approximately 82% seen once. The sample comprised peripheral blood. The source of these receptors is a man aged 55-75 years with active or convalescent COVID-19.

A word on this clone: Different DNA sequences within this sample yield the same CDR3. The V gene is TRBV2, the J gene TRBJ1-5; D is possibly TRBD1 (6 bases). Deletions cut 2 bases from V and 0 bases from J, with 8 bases between. In germline, CDR1 is SNHLY, CDR2 FYNNEI. This CDR3 spans 15 amino acids. This CDR3 is CASSEQGFSNQPQHF. Written as DNA, the CDR3 is TGTGCCAGCAGTGAACAGGGGTTTAGCAATCAGCCCCAGCATTTT.

The rearrangement uses TRBV6-5 and TRBJ1-1; TRBD1 agrees at 7 bases. In germline, CDR1 is MNHEY, CDR2 SVGAGI. This CDR3 is built from 12 residues. Germline trimming cut 6 bases from V and 9 bases from J; bases unmatched to any gene: 7. CDR3: CASSTGRGQAFF. CDR3 coding DNA: TGTGCCAGCAGCACCGGGAGGGGGCAAGCTTTCTTT.

This CDR3 reads CASSPTGLETQYF. The CDR3, as DNA: TGTGCCAGCAGCCCGACAGGGTTAGAGACCCAGTACTTC. The chain links TRBV11-3 to TRBJ2-5; 7 bases are shared with TRBD1. V was clipped by 5 bases and J by 4 bases; unmatched bases: 4. The CDR3 has 13 residues. Per germline, CDR1 SGHNT and CDR2 YENEEA.

The chain employs TRBV5-1 and TRBJ1-1; D ambiguous. Trimming removed 4 bases from V and 1 base from J, with 11 bases in between. CDR3 length equals 14 residues. Germline CDR1 reads SGHRS; CDR2 reads YFSETQ. The CDR3, as DNA: TGCGCCAGCAGCGAGATCGGGAGGAACACTGAAGCTTTCTTT. Amino acids: CASSEIGRNTEAFF.

The chain links TRBV2 to TRBJ1-1; 7 nucleotides align to TRBD1. The germline gives CDR1 SNHLY, CDR2 FYNNEI. The CDR3 is 16 residues long. Losses at the gene ends were 8 bases for V and 0 bases for J; bases not matched to a gene: 12. As DNA, the CDR3 is TGTGCCAGCGCTGTCCGGGACAGAACGTTGAACACTGAAGCTTTCTTT. Its translation is CASAVRDRTLNTEAFF.